A single sample is the source of the 29 T cell receptor beta chains below, sequenced in a study of molecular identifiers for immune sequencing clone quantification. From the PCR reads, TCRdb called clonotypes with MiXCR, one entry per CDR3 protein. The sample holds more than 60,000 distinct CDR3 sequences, around a sixth seen once. Input material: naive CD8+ T cells from blood, with Jurkat cell RNA spiked in. The subset denotes: FACS-sorted CD8+CD4-CCR7+CD45RA+ naive T cells. These TCRs come from a human donor in good health. Some libraries in this study had Jurkat cell RNA spiked in.

The chain recombines TRBV27 with TRBJ2-4; TRBD1 aligns across 10 bases. CDR3 length: 15 residues. Germline CDR1 reads MNHEY; CDR2 reads SMNVEV (reference sequence). The trim removed 5 bases at V and 6 bases at J, leaving 7 bases unmatched. The CDR3 loop is CASSVTGGAGNIQYF. The DNA for the CDR3 is TGTGCCAGCAGTGTGACAGGGGGCGCGGGAAACATTCAGTACTTC.

This clonotype was found a few times. This could be a read error, since a much larger clone is one nucleotide away. The chain carries TRBV2 and TRBJ2-4; 9 bases map to TRBD2. V dropped 4 bases and J dropped 8; count of bases not matched to a gene: 9. Germline assignment: CDR1 SNHLY and CDR2 FYNNEI. The CDR3 is 15 amino acids. For the CDR3, the DNA is TGTGCCAGCAGTGGATTTAGCGGGAGTTGGGACATTCAGTACTTC. It is translated as CASSGFSGSWDIQYF.

This clonotype was seen only a few times. It may be a read error: a sequence one base away is much more abundant. The CDR3 end shows no conserved phenylalanine or tryptophan, and so a read error is likely. The J gene is TRBJ1-5, the V gene TRBV19; no clear D gene. Per germline, CDR1 LNHDA and CDR2 SQIVND (reference sequence). Trimming pared 2 bases from V and 5 bases from J, leaving 10 bases between. The CDR3 totals 14 residues. In nucleotides, the CDR3 is TGTGCCAGTAGTATATTTGGAGCCGATCAGCCCCAGCATCTT. It codes for CASSIFGADQPQHL.

This clonotype was counted ten times or more. The chain combines TRBV28 with TRBJ2-3; D remains unclear. Trimming stripped 6 bases from V and 2 bases from J, with 12 bases between. Per the germline V gene, CDR1 is MDHEN and CDR2 is SYDVKM. The CDR3 is 14 amino acids. In nucleotides, the CDR3 is TGTGCCAGCAGCCGTTTAGCAGACACAGATACGCAGTATTTT. It specifies CASSRLADTDTQYF.

The chain carries TRBV29-1 and TRBJ2-1, with 10 bases fitting TRBD1. With V trimmed by 2 bases and J by 5 bases, 3 bases remained unmatched. CDR1 and CDR2 from the germline V gene are SQVTM and ANQGSEA. The CDR3 contains 14 residues. CDR3 loop: CSVESGTGDNEQFF. DNA for the CDR3: TGCAGCGTTGAAAGCGGGACAGGGGACAATGAGCAGTTCTTC.

This clonotype has ten or more counts. The chain couples TRBV6-6 to TRBJ2-1, with TRBD2 as a possible D gene (5 bases). Germline CDR1 and CDR2: MNHNY and SVGAGI (reference sequence). Trimming stripped 3 bases from V and 10 bases from J, with 10 bases between. There are 12 residues in the CDR3. The CDR3 loop reads CASSYSWEEQFF. CDR3 nucleotide sequence: TGTGCCAGCAGTTATTCGTGGGAGGAGCAGTTCTTC.

This clonotype was observed at least ten times. The rearrangement joins TRBV29-1 to TRBJ2-5, with D tentatively TRBD2 (5 bases). The V end lost 7 bases, the J end lost 2 bases, and 11 bases lay between the germline ends. Germline lookup yields CDR1 SQVTM and CDR2 ANQGSEA. The CDR3 loop spans 12 amino acids. The DNA for the CDR3 is TGCAGCGCCCCGGCGGGTCAAGAGACCCAGTACTTC. Its translation is CSAPAGQETQYF.

This clonotype was seen repeatedly, ten times or more. The chain combines TRBV11-2 with TRBJ2-1; D possibly uses TRBD1 or TRBD2 (5 bases each). Germline CDR1 reads SGHAT; CDR2 reads FQNNGV. Trimming took off 3 bases at V and 6 bases at J, with 12 bases between the two ends. CDR3 size: 14 residues. Written as DNA, the CDR3 is TGTGCCAGCAGCTTTGGAGAGGGGTTCAATGAGCAGTTCTTC. It encodes CASSFGEGFNEQFF. Full variable domain (outside the CDR3, taken from reference TRBV11-2 and TRBJ2-1): EAGVAQSPRYKIIEKRQSVAFWCNPISGHATLYWYQQILGQGPKLLIQFQNNGVVDDSQLPKDRFSAERLKGVDSTLKIQPAKLEDSAVYLCASSFGEGFNEQFFGPGTRLTVL.

The J gene is TRBJ2-7, the V gene TRBV27; D not resolved. This CDR3 has 13 amino acids. V dropped 3 bases and J dropped 2 bases, with 8 bases sitting between them. Germline V gene lookup returns CDR1 MNHEY and CDR2 SMNVEV (reference sequence). CDR3 amino acids: CASSFGAPYEQYF. As DNA, the CDR3 is TGTGCCAGCAGTTTTGGCGCGCCCTACGAGCAGTACTTC.

The sample holds many counts of this clonotype. The chain joins TRBV18 to TRBJ2-1; no reliable D call. Trimming took off 0 bases at V and 2 bases at J, with 8 bases between the two ends. CDR3 length equals 15 residues. Germline V gene sequence: CDR1 KGHSH, CDR2 LQKENI. The CDR3 loop is CASSPPGPPYNEQFF. The CDR3 DNA is TGTGCCAGCTCACCACCCGGACCTCCCTACAATGAGCAGTTCTTC.

Of note for this clonotype: The germline gene is not matched at one end of the junction; a read error may be the cause. This sequence joins TRBV7-9 and TRBJ2-7; D not certain. Germline lookup yields CDR1 SEHNR and CDR2 FQNEAQ (reference sequence). This CDR3 has 12 amino acids. DNA for the CDR3: TGTGCCAGCAGCCCACTATCTTACGAGCTGTACTTC. Protein product: CASSPLSYELYF.

This clonotype was counted ten times or more. This chain links TRBV15 with TRBJ1-1; the D is unclear. The CDR3 is 12 residues long. Trimming pared 1 base from V and 8 bases from J, leaving 8 bases between. Per germline, CDR1 LNHNV and CDR2 YYDKDF (reference sequence). CDR3 in amino acids: CATSRGTAEAFF. The CDR3 DNA sequence: TGTGCCACCAGCAGAGGGACGGCAGAAGCTTTCTTT.

This clonotype was counted many times. The chain recombines TRBV25-1 with TRBJ1-5; 7 bases are shared with TRBD1. From germline, CDR1 is MGHDK and CDR2 SYGVNS. This CDR3 region has 13 residues. J lost 4 bases, V lost 6 bases, and 3 bases had no gene match. The CDR3 sequence is CASRGTANQPQHF. For the CDR3, the DNA is TGTGCCAGCAGGGGGACAGCGAATCAGCCCCAGCATTTT.

The chain combines TRBV15 with TRBJ2-1; 8 bases are shared with TRBD1. Germline assignment: CDR1 LNHNV and CDR2 YYDKDF (reference sequence). This CDR3 region has 14 residues. The trim removed 0 bases at V and 8 bases at J, leaving 3 bases unmatched. This chain's CDR3 is CATSRETGVDEQFF. CDR3 sequence (DNA): TGTGCCACCAGCAGAGAGACAGGGGTCGATGAGCAGTTCTTC.

Regarding this clonotype: A much larger clone lies one base from this, so it may be a read error. The V call is TRBV27, the J call TRBJ2-5; TRBD1 aligns across 7 bases. CDR1 and CDR2 (germline): MNHEY, SMNVEV (reference sequence). This CDR3 spans 14 amino acids. The chain's CDR3 is CASSFQTGTEIQYF. The CDR3 bases are TGTGCCAGCAGTTTCCAGACAGGGACAGAGATCCAGTACTTC.

A word on this clonotype: Sequence at one end of the junction differs from germline and may be a read error. V is TRBV20-1 and J is TRBJ2-7, with 9 bases aligning to TRBD1. This CDR3 is 13 amino acids long. Germline CDR1 is DFQATT and CDR2 is SNEGSKA (reference sequence). CDR3 residues: CSAWTGDSYKQYF. The CDR3 nucleotides are TGCAGTGCGTGGACAGGGGACTCCTACAAGCAGTACTTC.

The CDR3 sequence: CSARPAGGVEQYF. The CDR3 region has the DNA TGCAGTGCTAGACCAGCGGGAGGTGTCGAGCAGTACTTC. The chain recombines TRBV20-1 with TRBJ2-7, with 9 bases that match TRBD2. Germline lookup yields CDR1 DFQATT and CDR2 SNEGSKA (reference sequence). Trimming cost V 2 bases and J 6 bases; bases outside gene matches: 5. CDR3 length: 13 amino acids.

This clonotype was counted a single time. One base away lies a much larger clone, so this may be a sequencing read error. The J gene is TRBJ2-5, the V gene TRBV7-9; perhaps TRBD1 as D (6 bases). Germline V lookup: CDR1 SEHNR, CDR2 FQNEAQ (reference sequence). CDR3 length: 15 residues. This CDR3 is CASSLVQGDQETRYF. As DNA, the CDR3 is TGTGCCAGCAGCTTAGTACAGGGTGACCAAGAGACCCGGTACTTC.

This clonotype was seen many times. This rearrangement joins TRBV4-2 to TRBJ2-1; D is uncertain. Germline-derived CDR1 and CDR2 are LGHNA and YNFKEQ. This CDR3 spans 15 amino acids. Trimming took 0 bases from V and 4 from J, leaving 10 bases between them. CDR3 amino acids: CASSQEVTIYNEQFF. The CDR3 bases are TGTGCCAGCAGCCAAGAGGTCACTATTTACAATGAGCAGTTCTTC.

This clonotype was picked up a small number of times. A much larger clonotype is one base distant, so this may be a read error. The CDR3 here is CASSYSAGGQERYNEQFF. The DNA of the CDR3 is TGTGCCAGCAGTTACTCAGCGGGAGGGCAAGAACGGTACAATGAGCAGTTCTTC. V and J are TRBV12-3 or TRBV12-4 and TRBJ2-1; 10 positions agree with TRBD2. V shed 4 bases and J 4 bases; nucleotides not matched to a gene: 13. The CDR3 covers 18 residues.

This clonotype has ten or more counts. The chain employs TRBV11-2 and TRBJ2-3, with TRBD2 as a possible D gene (7 bases). Germline loops: CDR1 SGHAT, CDR2 FQNNGV. The CDR3 runs to 16 residues. Trimming left V 2 bases short and J 2 bases short, with 14 bases between. CDR3: CASSLLAGALTDTQYF. The CDR3 DNA is TGTGCCAGCAGCTTACTCGCGGGGGCACTCACAGATACGCAGTATTTT.

This clonotype was seen ten or more times. CDR3 bases: TGTGCCAGCAGCCCAGATGGTCTAGCGGCCTACGAGCAGTACTTC. Its translation: CASSPDGLAAYEQYF. V gene TRBV7-9 combines with J gene TRBJ2-7, with 7 bases lining up with TRBD2. The V gene's germline CDR1 is SEHNR and CDR2 FQNEAQ (reference sequence). The CDR3 runs 15 residues. Losses at the gene ends were 5 bases for V and 2 bases for J; bases not matched to a gene: 9.

This clonotype showed up just a few times. A much larger clone lies one base from this, so it may be a read error. The J gene is TRBJ2-5, the V gene TRBV7-9, with TRBD2 identical over 10 bases. The CDR3 sequence is 16 residues long. CDR1 is SEHNR, CDR2 FQNEAQ, per germline (reference sequence). The CDR3 protein is CASSSFGLAVQETQHF. DNA of the CDR3: TGTGCCAGCAGCTCGTTCGGACTAGCGGTCCAAGAGACCCAGCACTTC.

This clonotype has at least ten counts. The V call is TRBV29-1, the J call TRBJ2-6, with unresolved D. The CDR3 runs 16 residues. Germline V gene data show CDR1 as SQVTM and CDR2 as ANQGSEA. The ends were cut back, 0 bases at V and 0 bases at J, with 9 bases in the middle. The CDR3 spells CSVEDQWGSGANVLTF. CDR3 DNA sequence: TGCAGCGTTGAAGATCAGTGGGGCTCTGGGGCCAACGTCCTGACTTTC.

This clonotype has just a few counts. CDR3 DNA sequence: TGCAGCGCTCGAGCGGGAGACTCCTACAATGAGCAGTTCTTC. It yields the protein CSARAGDSYNEQFF. The chain couples TRBV29-1 to TRBJ2-1, with 8 bases fitting TRBD2. The CDR3 sequence is 14 residues long. V dropped 7 bases and J dropped 0; count of bases not matched to a gene: 5. Germline V gene sequence: CDR1 SQVTM, CDR2 ANQGSEA.

This clonotype was observed at least ten times. The V call is TRBV11-3, the J call TRBJ2-7; 7 bases align to TRBD1. Trimming removed 5 bases from V and 2 bases from J; junction bases left unmatched: 3. The CDR3 sequence is 13 residues long. Germline CDR1 and CDR2: SGHNT and YENEEA. The CDR3 bases are TGTGCCAGCAGCCAGGGGACAGCCTACGAGCAGTACTTC. It encodes CASSQGTAYEQYF. Based on the CDR3 plus reference TRBV11-3 and TRBJ2-7, the full variable domain is EAGVVQSPRYKIIEKKQPVAFWCNPISGHNTLYWYLQNLGQGPELLIRYENEEAVDDSQLPKDRFSAERLKGVDSTLKIQPAELGDSAVYLCASSQGTAYEQYFGPGTRLTVT.

V gene TRBV29-1 combines with J gene TRBJ2-7; D uncertain. Germline CDR1 is SQVTM and CDR2 is ANQGSEA. The CDR3 loop spans 12 amino acids. Trimming removed 0 bases from V and 7 bases from J, with 10 bases in between. The CDR3 nucleotides are TGCAGCGTTGAAGATCTCACCTGGGAGCAGTACTTC. Its translation: CSVEDLTWEQYF.

This clonotype appeared many times. The rearrangement joins TRBV7-6 to TRBJ1-6; unclear D gene. The CDR3 is made up of 14 amino acids. Germline-derived CDR1 and CDR2 are SGHVS and FNYEAQ. Trimming took 5 bases from V and 7 from J, leaving 12 bases between them. The CDR3 DNA is TGTGCCAGCAGCCCGGCCATCCTGAATTCACCCCTCCACTTT. It specifies CASSPAILNSPLHF. Full variable domain (missing parts from reference TRBV7-6 and TRBJ1-6): GAGVSQSPRYKVTKRGQDVALRCDPISGHVSLYWYRQALGQGPEFLTYFNYEAQQDKSGLPNDRFSAERPEGSISTLTIQRTEQRDSAMYRCASSPAILNSPLHFGNGTRLTVT.

The rearrangement uses TRBV7-9 and TRBJ2-7, with 7 bases lining up with TRBD2. Germline lookup yields CDR1 SEHNR and CDR2 FQNEAQ (reference sequence). The CDR3 runs to 13 residues. V lost 5 bases and J lost 7; bases outside the gene matches: 8. The CDR3: CASSLGTNGEQYF. DNA for the CDR3: TGTGCCAGCAGCCTCGGGACTAATGGGGAGCAGTACTTC. The complete variable domain, with remaining parts taken from reference TRBV7-9 and TRBJ2-7, reads DTGVSQNPRHKITKRGQNVTFRCDPISEHNRLYWYRQTLGQGPEFLTYFQNEAQLEKSRLLSDRFSAERPKGSFSTLEIQRTEQGDSAMYLCASSLGTNGEQYFGPGTRLTVT.